This TCR beta chain was sequenced during a study of siplizumab effects on memory and regulatory T cells. Study as a whole: Each responder-stimulator pair had a siplizumab about 1 ug/mL reaction and a drug-free control.

Using immunoSEQ multiplex PCR, the repertoire was profiled, and TCRdb retains in-frame clones only, with some absent. The profile covers 13,000 to 15,000 clones, with around 49% appearing a single time and under 9% taken by the ten largest. V was shortened by 4 bases and J by 3 bases, with 12 bases between the two germline ends. Per the germline V gene, CDR1 is MGHDK and CDR2 is SYGVNS. The CDR3 totals 15 residues. Comment on this clone: Its antigen remains unidentified.

Coculturing at 37°C lasted 6 days for the mixed lymphocyte reaction cells. This chain joins TRBV25-1 and TRBJ1-4; D may be TRBD1 (5 bases). The sequenced sample consisted of CFSE-low (dividing) CD4+ T cells sorted from an allogeneic mixed lymphocyte reaction. This receptor was identified in a human donor in good health; the cells came from an allogeneic mixed lymphocyte reaction. The CDR3 bases are TGTGCCAGCAGTGTTCGGCGGGGCTCTAATGAAAAACTGTTTTTT. It translates to CASSVRRGSNEKLFF.